This TCR beta chain is from a study of blood T cell repertoires in COVID-19. The CDR3 covers 17 residues. Germline CDR1 and CDR2: SGHTA and FQGTGA. V was shortened by 1 base and J by 4 bases, with 16 bases between the two germline ends. Clones were sequenced by immunoSEQ multiplex PCR, and TCRdb holds only the in-frame ones, with some missing. This table has tens of thousands of clones, 87% appearing once. The chain joins TRBV7-3 to TRBJ2-2; D is perhaps TRBD1 (6 bases). The sequence came from a man between 45 and 60 years old with active or convalescent COVID-19. Sequencing was performed on peripheral blood. Here the CDR3 reads CASSLNGAGAPTGELFF. The CDR3 nucleotides read TGTGCCAGCAGCTTAAACGGTGCAGGGGCGCCCACCGGGGAGCTGTTTTTT.